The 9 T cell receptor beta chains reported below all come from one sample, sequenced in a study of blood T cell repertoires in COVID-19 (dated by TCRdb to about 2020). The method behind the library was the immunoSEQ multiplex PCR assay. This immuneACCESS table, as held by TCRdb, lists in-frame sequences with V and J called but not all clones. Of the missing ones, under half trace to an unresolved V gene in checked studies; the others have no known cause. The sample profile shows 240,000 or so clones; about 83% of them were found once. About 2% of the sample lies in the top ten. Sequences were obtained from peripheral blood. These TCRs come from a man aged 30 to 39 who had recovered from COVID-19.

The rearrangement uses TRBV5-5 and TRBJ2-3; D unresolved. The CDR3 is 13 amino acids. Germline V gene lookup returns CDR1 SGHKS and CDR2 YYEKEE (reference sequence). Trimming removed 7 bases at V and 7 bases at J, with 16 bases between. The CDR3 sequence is CASHPQEAHTQYF. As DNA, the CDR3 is TGTGCCAGCCACCCTCAGGAAGCCCATACGCAGTATTTT.

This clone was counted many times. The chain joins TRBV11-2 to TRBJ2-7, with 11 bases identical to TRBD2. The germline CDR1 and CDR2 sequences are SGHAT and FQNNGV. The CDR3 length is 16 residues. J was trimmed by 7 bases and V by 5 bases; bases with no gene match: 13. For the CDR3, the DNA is TGTGCCAGCAGCGCCCACCCACTAGCGGGGGAGGGAGAGCAGTACTTC. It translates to CASSAHPLAGEGEQYF.

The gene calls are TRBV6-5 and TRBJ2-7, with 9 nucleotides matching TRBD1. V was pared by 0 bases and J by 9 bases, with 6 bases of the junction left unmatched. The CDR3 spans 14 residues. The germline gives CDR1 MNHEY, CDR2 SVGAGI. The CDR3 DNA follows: TGTGCCAGCAGTTACTCCCAGGACAGGGGTCGGCAGTACTTC. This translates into CASSYSQDRGRQYF.

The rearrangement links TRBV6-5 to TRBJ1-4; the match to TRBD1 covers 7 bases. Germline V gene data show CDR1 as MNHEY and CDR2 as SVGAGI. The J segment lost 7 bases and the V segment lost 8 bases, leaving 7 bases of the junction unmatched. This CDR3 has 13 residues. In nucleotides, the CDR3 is TGTGCCAGCGTCGACAGGGAGACTGAAAAACTGTTTTTT. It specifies CASVDRETEKLFF.

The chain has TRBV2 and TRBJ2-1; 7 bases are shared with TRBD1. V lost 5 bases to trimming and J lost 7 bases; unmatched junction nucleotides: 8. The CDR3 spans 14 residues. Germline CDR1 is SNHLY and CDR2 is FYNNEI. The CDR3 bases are TGTGCCAGCAGTTACACAGGGGATAGGAATGAGCAGTTCTTC. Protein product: CASSYTGDRNEQFF.

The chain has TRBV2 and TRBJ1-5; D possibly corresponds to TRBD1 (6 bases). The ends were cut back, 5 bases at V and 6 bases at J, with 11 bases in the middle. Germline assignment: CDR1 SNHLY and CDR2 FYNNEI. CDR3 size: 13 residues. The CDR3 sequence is CASSTGQRQPQHF. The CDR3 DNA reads TGTGCCAGCAGTACAGGGCAACGTCAGCCCCAGCATTTT.

The CDR3 protein is CASRYGEGPLHF. CDR3 nucleotides: TGTGCCAGCAGATACGGTGAGGGACCCCTCCACTTT. The chain recombines TRBV7-9 with TRBJ1-6; D unresolved. CDR1 is SEHNR, CDR2 FQNEAQ, per germline (reference sequence). The V and J ends lost 6 bases and 12 bases respectively, with 12 bases between them. This CDR3 is 12 amino acids long.

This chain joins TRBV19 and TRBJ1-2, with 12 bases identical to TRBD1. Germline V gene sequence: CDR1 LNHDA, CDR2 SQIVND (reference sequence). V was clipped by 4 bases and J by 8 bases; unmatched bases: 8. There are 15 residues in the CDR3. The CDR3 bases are TGTGCCAGTAGTACGACCGGGACAGGGGGCGAGGGCTACACCTTC. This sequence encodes CASSTTGTGGEGYTF.

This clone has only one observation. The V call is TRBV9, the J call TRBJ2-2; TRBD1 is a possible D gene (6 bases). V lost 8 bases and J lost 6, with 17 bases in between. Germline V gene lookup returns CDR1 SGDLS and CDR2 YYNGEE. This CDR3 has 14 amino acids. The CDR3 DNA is TGTGCCAGTACAGGACAGTTGTTACCCGGGGAGCTGTTTTTT. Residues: CASTGQLLPGELFF.